This T cell receptor beta chain was obtained from a study of blood T cell repertoires in COVID-19. In the study overall: Collection of acute and convalescent COVID-19 samples took place in the United States, Italy and Spain. PBMCs, B-cell-depleted T cells, or T cells provided the cDNA or gDNA that made up the material.

Germline CDR1 SGHKS, CDR2 YYEKEE (reference sequence). The length of the CDR3 is 10 residues. Trimming took off 7 bases at V and 6 bases at J, with 7 bases between the two ends. Original processing methods: Quantification of nucleated cells was approximated via reference gene primer amplification. The method was immunoSEQ multiplex PCR; TCRdb's version includes in-frame clones alone and lacks a portion of them. D and trimming were read from the DNA, whereas the V and J calls and clone size are those reported in that table. The sample shows 65,000 to 90,000 clones, 70% to 90% of them seen only once. V and J are TRBV5-5 and TRBJ1-1, with unresolved D. The clonotype comes from a man aged 30 to 45 with acute or convalescent COVID-19. Input material: peripheral blood. The CDR3 DNA is TGTGCCAGCCACGGTGCTGAAGCTTTCTTT. It yields the protein CASHGAEAFF.